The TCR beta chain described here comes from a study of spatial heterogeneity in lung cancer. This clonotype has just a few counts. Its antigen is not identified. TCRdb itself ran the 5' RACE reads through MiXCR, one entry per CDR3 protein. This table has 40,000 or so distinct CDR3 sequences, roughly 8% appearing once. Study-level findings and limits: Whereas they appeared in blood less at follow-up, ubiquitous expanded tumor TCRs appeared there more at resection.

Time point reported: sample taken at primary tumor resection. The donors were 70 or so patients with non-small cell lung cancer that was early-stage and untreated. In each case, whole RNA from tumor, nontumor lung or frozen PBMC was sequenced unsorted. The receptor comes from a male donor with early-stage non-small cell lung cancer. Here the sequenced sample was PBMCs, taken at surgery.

CDR3 protein: CASSVFVAGELFF. The CDR3 DNA reads TGTGCCAGCAGTGTTTTTGTGGCCGGGGAGCTGTTTTTT. The chain is built from TRBV2 and TRBJ2-2; no firm D call. The CDR3 has 13 amino acids. V was pared by 4 bases and J by 6 bases, with 9 bases between. Germline lookup yields CDR1 SNHLY and CDR2 FYNNEI.